Reported below is one TCR beta chain. This sample is drawn from a study of OX40 agonist ivuxolimab in advanced cancers. Produced via immunoSEQ multiplex PCR; TCRdb's table is partial and in-frame only. The sample has under 85,000 clones; 85% to 90% are singletons. The CDR3 is made up of 17 amino acids. Germline lookup yields CDR1 SGHNT and CDR2 YENEEA. Trimming removed 4 bases from V and 7 bases from J; junction bases left unmatched: 14. The chain has TRBV11-3 and TRBJ2-3; 10 nucleotides line up with TRBD1. This sequence was found in an adult with an advanced solid tumor such as melanoma, head and neck, liver or kidney cancer. This material consisted of CD4+ or CD8+ T cells sorted from blood, taken in a trial of the OX40 agonist ivuxolimab. For the CDR3, the DNA is TGTGCCAGCAGCTACCGCCAGGGACAGGGGCCGGCAAATACGCAGTATTTT. Amino acids: CASSYRQGQGPANTQYF. Supplemented by reference TRBV11-3 and TRBJ2-3, the full variable domain reads EAGVVQSPRYKIIEKKQPVAFWCNPISGHNTLYWYLQNLGQGPELLIRYENEEAVDDSQLPKDRFSAERLKGVDSTLKIQPAELGDSAVYLCASSYRQGQGPANTQYFGPGTRLTVL.